This record looks at one TCR beta chain sequence and its context. This entry belongs to a study of T-cell reconstitution after alpha-beta-depleted transplantation in children. Preparing the TCRbeta library involved the use of unique molecular identifiers. TCRdb re-analysed the PCR reads in MiXCR, keeping a single row per CDR3 protein. The sample holds hundreds of thousands of distinct CDR3 sequences, roughly 15% seen once. The ends lost 4 bases at V and 5 bases at J; junction bases unmatched: 10. CDR1 is SGHRS and CDR2 is YFSETQ in the germline V gene. The CDR3 sequence is 15 residues long. The starting material was PBMCs, obtained from the stem cell graft. This clonotype was sampled from a human donor who donated a stem cell graft to a child with Fanconi anemia. V and J are TRBV5-1 and TRBJ2-5, with TRBD2 identical over 8 bases. DNA for the CDR3: TGCGCCAGCAGCGCCGGGACTAGTTGGCGGGAGACCCAGTACTTC. Translated: CASSAGTSWRETQYF.